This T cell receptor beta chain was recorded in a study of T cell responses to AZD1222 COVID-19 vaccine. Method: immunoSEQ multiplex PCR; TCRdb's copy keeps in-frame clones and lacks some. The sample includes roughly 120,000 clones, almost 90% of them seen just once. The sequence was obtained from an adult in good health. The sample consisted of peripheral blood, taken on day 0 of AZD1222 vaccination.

CDR3 sequence (DNA): TGCGCCAGCAGCTTGTTAAACGGCGGGTACAATGAGCAGTTCTTC. Its protein product is CASSLLNGGYNEQFF. The chain joins TRBV5-1 to TRBJ2-1; tentatively, D is TRBD2 (5 bases). CDR1 and CDR2 from the germline V gene are SGHRS and YFSETQ. The CDR3 totals 15 residues. The V end lost 1 base, the J end lost 4 bases, and 12 bases lay between the germline ends.